This TCR beta chain comes out of a study of T-cell reconstitution after alpha-beta-depleted transplantation in children. Findings and caveats of the study: Among T cells one year after transplant, newly produced cells accounted for most counts and diversity.

Germline V gene lookup returns CDR1 MDHEN and CDR2 SYDVKM. The V gene lost 3 bases and the J gene lost 2 bases, with 11 bases spanning the gap. The CDR3 totals 15 residues. As concerns this clonotype: Its antigen is unknown.

The TCRbeta library incorporated unique molecular identifiers. TCRdb reanalysed the PCR reads using MiXCR and keeps one entry per CDR3 protein. The sample has 500,000 to 650,000 distinct CDR3 sequences, around 10% seen once. The sequences come from PBMCs, mostly from graft donor cells, collected 180 days after TCRalphabeta/CD19-depleted stem cell transplant. V usage is TRBV28 and J usage is TRBJ1-5; weak D call: TRBD1 (5 bases). This receptor was identified in a female patient aged 2-10 years who had a stem cell transplant for aplastic anemia, so the T cells may come from the graft donor. CDR3 region: CASSFPREGNQPQHF. The DNA of the CDR3 is TGTGCCAGCAGTTTTCCCAGGGAGGGCAATCAGCCCCAGCATTTT.